Each of the 26 T cell receptor beta chains below was sequenced from the same sample in a study of blood T cells in healthy people across ages. It was with a sample-barcoded 5' primer and a J-beta primer mix that a second PCR of roughly 7 to 12 cycles was run. TCRdb recomputed calls from the 5' RACE reads with MiXCR, one row per CDR3 protein. The sample contains some 1.4 million distinct CDR3 sequences, approximately 42% of which appear only once. The specimen sequenced was blood. The receptors originated from a woman aged 18-29 years in good health.

CDR3 sequence: CSAKLNYGYTF. The CDR3 DNA reads as TGCAGTGCAAAACTTAACTATGGCTACACCTTC. V usage is TRBV20-1 and J usage is TRBJ1-2; D remains ambiguous. CDR3 length equals 11 residues. The germline CDR1 and CDR2 sequences are DFQATT and SNEGSKA (reference sequence). The V and J ends lost 6 bases and 1 base respectively, with 6 bases between them.

This chain uses TRBV20-1 with TRBJ1-5, with 7 bases lining up with TRBD1. This CDR3 has 16 amino acids. Germline V CDR1 and CDR2: DFQATT, SNEGSKA (reference sequence). V shed 3 bases, J shed 2 bases, and the junction held 10 bases outside the gene matches. Written as DNA, the CDR3 is TGCAGTGCTAGCCCATCGACTACAGGGGGCAATCAGCCCCAGCATTTT. Translating it yields CSASPSTTGGNQPQHF.

This clonotype occurred a few times. The gene calls are TRBV5-1 and TRBJ2-1; D unresolved. V lost 7 bases to trimming and J lost 0 bases, with 11 bases between them. Germline CDR1 and CDR2: SGHRS and YFSETQ. There are 14 residues in the CDR3. This CDR3 reads CASGAVSSYNEQFF. CDR3 DNA sequence: TGCGCCAGCGGTGCGGTATCCTCCTACAATGAGCAGTTCTTC.

The V call is TRBV12-5, the J call TRBJ2-3; maybe TRBD1 (5 bases). The CDR3 extends over 13 amino acids. CDR1 and CDR2 (germline): LGHNT, FRNRAP. Trimming shortened V by 6 bases and J by 5 bases, and 12 bases separated the two germline ends. CDR3 protein: CASGYGQLDTQYF. The CDR3 coding sequence is TGTGCTAGTGGCTACGGACAACTAGATACGCAGTATTTT.

This clonotype was recorded a few times. A much larger clone sits a single nucleotide away, making a read error possible. V and J are TRBV24-1 and TRBJ2-7; D gene ambiguous. CDR1 is KGHDR and CDR2 is SFDVKD in the germline V gene. This CDR3 contains 11 residues. The V end lost 5 bases, the J end lost 3 bases, and 4 bases lay between the germline ends. The CDR3 DNA reads TGTGCCACCAGTGCGGGCTACGAGCAGTACTTC. It yields the protein CATSAGYEQYF.

J is TRBJ2-4 and V is TRBV6-6, with TRBD1 matching 9 bases. The closer fit of TRBJ2-7 to the DNA end suggests the J call may be wrong. Germline V gene sequence: CDR1 MNHNY, CDR2 SVGAGI (reference sequence). The CDR3 loop spans 14 amino acids. DNA for the CDR3: TGTGCCAGCACCCAGGACAGGGGAGGCTACGAGCAGTACTTC. Its translation is CASTQDRGGYEQYF.

This rearrangement joins TRBV7-9 to TRBJ2-6; tentative D call: TRBD1 (5 bases). The germline V and J ends were trimmed by 7 bases and 0 bases, with 13 bases remaining between them. The germline V gene encodes CDR1 SEHNR and CDR2 FQNEAQ (reference sequence). The CDR3 spans 16 residues. The CDR3 DNA reads TGTGCCAGCATTTCCAGACAGAGCTCTGGGGCCAACGTCCTGACTTTC. It specifies CASISRQSSGANVLTF.

The chain employs TRBV7-2 and TRBJ2-3; 7 nucleotides line up with TRBD2. The CDR3 has 13 amino acids. V trimming: 5 bases; J trimming: 8 bases; junction bases outside the gene matches: 7. Looked up from germline, CDR1 is SGHTA and CDR2 is FQGNSA. The CDR3 region has the DNA TGTGCCAGCAGCGACCCCGGCGGGGGTACGCAGTATTTT. Amino acid sequence: CASSDPGGGTQYF. The full variable domain, completed using reference TRBV7-2 and TRBJ2-3, is GAGVSQSPSNKVTEKGKDVELRCDPISGHTALYWYRQSLGQGLEFLIYFQGNSAPDKSGLPSDRFSAERTGGSVSTLTIQRTQQEDSAVYLCASSDPGGGTQYFGPGTRLTVL.

The CDR3 nucleotides are TGTGCCATCAGTGAGACAGGGGTTGGCTACACCTTC. Protein sequence: CAISETGVGYTF. This chain connects TRBV10-3 to TRBJ1-2, with TRBD1 matching 7 bases. The CDR3 is made up of 12 amino acids. Germline V gene data show CDR1 as ENHRY and CDR2 as SYGVKD. V lost 2 bases and J lost 7; bases outside the gene matches: 1.

This clonotype was found a few times. This rearrangement joins TRBV6-1 to TRBJ1-5, with no clear D. The CDR3 is 13 amino acids. Trimming pared 2 bases from V and 7 bases from J, leaving 9 bases between. The germline V gene has CDR1 MNHNS and CDR2 SASEGT. DNA of the CDR3: TGTGCCAGCAGTGAATATCCGGGGCAGCCCCAGCATTTT. Translated, it gives CASSEYPGQPQHF.

This clonotype was counted between two and nine times. The V gene is TRBV4-2, the J gene TRBJ2-7; TRBD2 aligns across 10 bases. The CDR3 runs 17 residues. Germline CDR1 reads LGHNA; CDR2 reads YNFKEQ. J was trimmed by 1 base and V by 4 bases; bases with no gene match: 10. The DNA of the CDR3 is TGTGCCAGCAGCCCGACCACCGTGACTAGCGGGTCCTACGAGCAGTACTTC. It codes for CASSPTTVTSGSYEQYF.

J is TRBJ1-2 and V is TRBV28; D is undetermined. The germline gives CDR1 MDHEN, CDR2 SYDVKM. Trimming shortened V by 2 bases and J by 4 bases, and 8 bases separated the two germline ends. The CDR3 is 13 residues long. The CDR3 nucleotides are TGTGCCAGCAGTTTACCAAGATGCTATGGCTACACCTTC. Translation gives CASSLPRCYGYTF.

V gene TRBV6-5 combines with J gene TRBJ1-6, with D perhaps TRBD1 (5 bases). The CDR3 loop spans 18 amino acids. The V and J ends lost 0 bases and 8 bases respectively, with 20 bases between them. Germline lookup yields CDR1 MNHEY and CDR2 SVGAGI. The CDR3 here is CASSYSGRDRLFDSPLHF. The CDR3 DNA is TGTGCCAGCAGTTACTCGGGGCGGGACCGACTCTTTGATTCACCCCTCCACTTT.

This clonotype appeared a few times. The chain combines TRBV14 with TRBJ1-1; D unresolved. The CDR3 is 13 residues long. Germline V gene lookup returns CDR1 SGHDN and CDR2 FVKESK. V was pared by 3 bases and J by 0 bases, with 5 bases between. The chain's CDR3 is CASSQLMNTEAFF. CDR3 in DNA: TGTGCCAGCAGCCAGCTCATGAACACTGAAGCTTTCTTT.

This sequence joins TRBV5-1 and TRBJ2-7; 9 bases align to TRBD2. The J call may be in error: the DNA end matches TRBJ2-5 better. Germline V gives CDR1 SGHRS, CDR2 YFSETQ. The CDR3 totals 18 residues. CDR3 DNA sequence: TGCGCCAGCAGCTTGGTATTGGCGGGAGGGCCCCCCGATGAGACCCAGTACTTC. Translation: CASSLVLAGGPPDETQYF.

This clonotype was seen only a few times. V is TRBV18 and J is TRBJ1-3; D unclear. CDR1 is KGHSH, CDR2 LQKENI, per germline. The CDR3 is 15 amino acids. V was trimmed by 3 bases and J by 1 base, leaving 10 bases between them. This CDR3 is CASSPNPRSGNTIYF. The CDR3 nucleotides read TGTGCCAGCTCACCCAACCCCAGGTCTGGAAACACCATATATTTT.

This clonotype has only a few counts. CDR3 nucleotide sequence: TGTGCCAGTGAGAGTTCCTCGGGCTATGGCTACACCTTC. This translates into CASESSSGYGYTF. This rearrangement joins TRBV28 to TRBJ1-2, with D unresolved. The length of the CDR3 is 13 residues. CDR1 is MDHEN, CDR2 SYDVKM, per germline. V was pared by 9 bases and J by 4 bases, with 15 bases between.

The J gene is TRBJ2-7, the V gene TRBV29-1; D call uncertain. CDR1 and CDR2 (germline): SQVTM, ANQGSEA. Trimming removed 4 bases at V and 0 bases at J, with 7 bases between. The CDR3 contains 12 residues. The CDR3 DNA reads TGCAGCGTTGGTCAGGCCTCCTACGAGCAGTACTTC. It yields the protein CSVGQASYEQYF.

This clonotype has just a few counts. V and J are TRBV6-5 and TRBJ2-7; 9 bases align to TRBD2. Judging by the DNA end, TRBJ2-5 fits better; the J call may be wrong. The CDR3 is made up of 17 amino acids. Germline CDR1 and CDR2: MNHEY and SVGAGI. The CDR3 coding sequence is TGTGCCAGCAGTCCTCGAGGGACTAGCTTCCAGGGGGAGACCCAGTACTTC. Protein: CASSPRGTSFQGETQYF.

This clonotype was seen a handful of times. The V call is TRBV20-1, the J call TRBJ2-5; 10 bases agree with TRBD2. Per the germline V gene, CDR1 is DFQATT and CDR2 is SNEGSKA (reference sequence). V gave up 3 bases and J gave up 2 bases; unmatched junction bases: 9. The CDR3 is made up of 16 amino acids. Here the CDR3 DNA reads TGCAGTGCTAGGCTCCTGGCTAGCGGGGGTCAAGAGACCCAGTACTTC. This translates into CSARLLASGGQETQYF.

DNA of the CDR3: TGTGCCAGCAGCTTAGGGGAGATGGAGACCCAGTACTTC. It encodes CASSLGEMETQYF. The chain is built from TRBV11-1 and TRBJ2-5; tentatively, D is TRBD2 (5 bases). CDR1 and CDR2 from the germline V gene are SGHAT and FQDESV (reference sequence). V was shortened by 1 base and J by 5 bases, with 8 bases between the two germline ends. CDR3 size: 13 residues.

This rearrangement joins TRBV15 to TRBJ2-1; 10 nucleotides line up with TRBD2. The V and J ends lost 2 bases and 2 bases, in that order; junction bases with no gene match: 0. The CDR3 length is 15 residues. Germline V lookup: CDR1 LNHNV, CDR2 YYDKDF (reference sequence). The CDR3 protein is CATSRLAGAYNEQFF. As DNA, the CDR3 is TGTGCCACCAGCAGACTAGCGGGAGCCTACAATGAGCAGTTCTTC.

This clonotype came up a few times. The gene calls are TRBV2 and TRBJ1-2; TRBD1 is a possible D gene (6 bases). CDR1 and CDR2 from the germline V gene are SNHLY and FYNNEI. The V end lost 6 bases, the J end lost 5 bases, and 13 bases lay between the germline ends. This CDR3 is 13 amino acids long. This CDR3 reads CASSRQDGYGYTF. The CDR3 bases are TGTGCCAGCAGCCGACAGGACGGATATGGCTACACCTTC.

To note about this clonotype: A read error may produce the germline difference seen at one junction end. V is TRBV6-5 and J is TRBJ2-3, with D perhaps being TRBD1 or TRBD2 (5 bases each). CDR1 is MNHEY and CDR2 is SVGAGI in the germline V gene. This CDR3 has 14 residues. CDR3 protein: CAGSYGARTDTQYF. In nucleotides, the CDR3 is TGTGCCGGCAGTTACGGGGCGAGAACGGATACGCAGTATTTT.

The V and J genes are TRBV3-1 and TRBJ2-5; D not resolved. With 0 bases removed from V and 13 bases from J, the gap between germline ends came to 12 bases. CDR1 and CDR2 (germline): LGHDT, YNNKEL (reference sequence). The CDR3 sequence is 12 residues long. The CDR3 bases are TGTGCCAGCAGCCAAGATGGCCGAGACCGGTACTTC. It is translated as CASSQDGRDRYF.

The chain uses TRBV20-1 and TRBJ2-1, with 8 bases that match TRBD2. Looked up from germline, CDR1 is DFQATT and CDR2 is SNEGSKA (reference sequence). The CDR3 length is 12 residues. The CDR3 spells CTSGGRYNEQFF. The CDR3 DNA reads TGCACAAGCGGGGGCCGATACAATGAGCAGTTCTTC.